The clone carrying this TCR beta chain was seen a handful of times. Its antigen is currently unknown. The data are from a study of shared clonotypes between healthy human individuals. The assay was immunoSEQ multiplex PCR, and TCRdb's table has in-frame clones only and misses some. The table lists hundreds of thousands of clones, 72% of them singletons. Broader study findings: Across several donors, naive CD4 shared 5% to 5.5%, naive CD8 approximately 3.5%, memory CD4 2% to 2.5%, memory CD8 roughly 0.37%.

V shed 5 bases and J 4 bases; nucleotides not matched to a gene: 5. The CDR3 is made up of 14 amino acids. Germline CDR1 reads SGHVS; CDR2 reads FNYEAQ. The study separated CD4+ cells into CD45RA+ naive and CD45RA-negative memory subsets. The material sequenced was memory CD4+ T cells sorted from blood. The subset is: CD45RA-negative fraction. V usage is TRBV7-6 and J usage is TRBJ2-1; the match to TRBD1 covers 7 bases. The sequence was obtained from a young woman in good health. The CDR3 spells CASSRGQMYNEQFF. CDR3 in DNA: TGTGCCAGCAGCCGGGGACAGATGTACAATGAGCAGTTCTTC.